A selection of T cell receptor beta chains follows, all from one sample in a study of cytomegalovirus exposure and HLA in healthy donors. Some clones are missing from TCRdb's copy, which holds only in-frame ones; the method was immunoSEQ multiplex PCR. This sample has tens of thousands of clones; approximately 71% occur once, and the top ten carry 5.4%. Sequencing was done on a sample of PBMCs. The receptor source for this set is a man between 50 and 59 years old in good health and CMV-seronegative. Both conserved end residues are part of each CDR3.

V gene: TRBV5-6
CDR3 protein: CASSNQRGGRFGELFF

V gene: TRBV27
CDR3 protein: CASSPPGQGNQPQHF

V gene: TRBV29-1
CDR3 protein: CSVENRGLTDTQYF

V gene: TRBV6-6
CDR3 protein: CASSDRGISYEQYF

V gene: TRBV5-4
CDR3 protein: CASSPSQGSFGTEAFF

V gene: TRBV5-1
CDR3 protein: CASSLLAGGGPYTQYF

V gene: TRBV5-1
CDR3 protein: CASSFDRGHIYEQYF

V gene: TRBV19
CDR3 protein: CASQKSGGVWGYTF

V gene: TRBV6-4
CDR3 protein: CASSVSSGGFTDTQYF

V gene: TRBV29-1
CDR3 protein: CSVGGDYYGYTF

V gene: TRBV7-8
CDR3 protein: CASSLRQGTYGYTF

V gene: TRBV6-1
CDR3 protein: CASSDRGQGPQHF

V gene: TRBV7-9
CDR3 protein: CASSRGEGREQYF

V gene: TRBV4-1
CDR3 protein: CASSQGQGELVNEKLFF

V gene: TRBV28
CDR3 protein: CASSLDRTFTDTQYF

V gene: TRBV9
CDR3 protein: CASSVASRRYEQYF

V gene: TRBV7-8
CDR3 protein: CASNRGSSYNSPLHF